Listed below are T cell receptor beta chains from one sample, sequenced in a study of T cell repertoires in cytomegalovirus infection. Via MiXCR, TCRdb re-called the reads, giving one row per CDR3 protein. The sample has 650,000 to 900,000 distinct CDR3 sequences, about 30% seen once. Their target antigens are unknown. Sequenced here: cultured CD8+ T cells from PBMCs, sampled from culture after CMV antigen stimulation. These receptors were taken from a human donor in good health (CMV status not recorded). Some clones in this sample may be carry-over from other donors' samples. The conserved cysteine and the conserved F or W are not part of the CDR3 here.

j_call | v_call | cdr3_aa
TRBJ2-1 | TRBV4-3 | ASSQDRLAGGHNEQF
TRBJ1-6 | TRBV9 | ASSVGGGDSPLH
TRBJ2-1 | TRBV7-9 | ASSLMWGYNEQF
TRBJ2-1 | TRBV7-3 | ASSLEKQGRTNEQF
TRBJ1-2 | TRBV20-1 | SARGRSYGYT
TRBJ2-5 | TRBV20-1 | SARDLDRGRGDQY
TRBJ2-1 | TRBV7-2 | ASSLAKNEQF
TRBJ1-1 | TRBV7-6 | ASSGDSGEAF
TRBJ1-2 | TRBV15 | ATSSSGGDFLIYGYT
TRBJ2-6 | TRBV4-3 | ANSHAVDWTGANVLT
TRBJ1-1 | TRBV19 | ASSIWTGGDTEAF
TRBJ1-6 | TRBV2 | ASSVRGTYNSPLH
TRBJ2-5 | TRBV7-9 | ASSPPGLAGALRETQY
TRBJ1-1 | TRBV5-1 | ASSTLVTEAF
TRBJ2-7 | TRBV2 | ASSEEGQNVGEQY
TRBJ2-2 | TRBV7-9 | ASSYSGDPWSDTGELF
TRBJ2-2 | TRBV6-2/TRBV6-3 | ASSDPSGGYTGELF
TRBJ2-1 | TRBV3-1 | ASSRSQGDTNEQF
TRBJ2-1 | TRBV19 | ASRKTADYNEQF
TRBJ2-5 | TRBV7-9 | ASSWDRGRETQY
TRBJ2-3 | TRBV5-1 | ASSGSGPFLADTQY
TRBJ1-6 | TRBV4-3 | ASSQSTESYNSPLH
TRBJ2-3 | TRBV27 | ASMPTGVTDTQY
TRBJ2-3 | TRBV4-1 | ASSQGADTQY
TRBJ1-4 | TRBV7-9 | ATRDGGASEKLF
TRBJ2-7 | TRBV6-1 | ASSEAVAPDRSPSYEQY
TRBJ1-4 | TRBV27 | ASSLRRINEKLF
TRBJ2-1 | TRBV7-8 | ASSSTSGGFNEQF
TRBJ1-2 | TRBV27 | ASSLQAGAYGYT
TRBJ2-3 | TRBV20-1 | SARVGTDTQY
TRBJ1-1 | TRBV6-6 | ASSLTGTGSEAF
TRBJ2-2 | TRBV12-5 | ASGPTSGKNTGELF
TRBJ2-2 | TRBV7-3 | ASSPWGPQDLTGELF
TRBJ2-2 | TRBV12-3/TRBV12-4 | ASRTALTGLYTGELF
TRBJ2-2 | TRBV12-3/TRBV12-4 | ASSLDRSELF
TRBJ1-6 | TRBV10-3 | AIGEGLLNSPLH
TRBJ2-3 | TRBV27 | ASSLSGGLAGGTNTDTQY
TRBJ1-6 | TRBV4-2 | ASSQDQTAYNSPLH
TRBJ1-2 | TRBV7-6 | ASGNRAGYT
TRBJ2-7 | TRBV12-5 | ASGFYSSYEQY
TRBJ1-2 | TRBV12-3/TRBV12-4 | ASSQTYGGQDEFFANYGYT
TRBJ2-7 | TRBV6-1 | ASSEAGGAASSYEQY
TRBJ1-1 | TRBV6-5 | ASSPLLDRGPGAEAF
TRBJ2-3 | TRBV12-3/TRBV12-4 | ASSSPQEPSTDTQY
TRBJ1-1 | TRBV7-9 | ASSLGGVGMNTEAF
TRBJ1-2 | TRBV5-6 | ASSLAARGEGYT
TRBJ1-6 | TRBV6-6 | ASSYTVGGDSPLH
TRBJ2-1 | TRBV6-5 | ASTRGGAYNEQF
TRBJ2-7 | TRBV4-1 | ASSPGQGGHEQY
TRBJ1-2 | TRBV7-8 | ASSLGSTGLNYGYT
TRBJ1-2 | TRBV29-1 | SVERSHPREDYGYT
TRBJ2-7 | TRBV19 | ASSIAINLAGGTYEQY